A selection of T cell receptor beta chains follows, all from one sample in a study of blood T cell repertoires in COVID-19. The table came from immunoSEQ multiplex PCR; TCRdb's copy has only in-frame clones and leaves some out. The top ten clones hold 0.85% to 1% of a sample with around 300,000 clones, around nine tenths of them seen once. Input material: peripheral blood. Source of these receptors: a woman aged 40 to 55 who had recovered from COVID-19. Each CDR3 is given with its conserved first and last residue. Each record gives: V gene, clone size, D gene, J gene, CDR3 DNA, CDR3 protein. D genes are given only for firm matches. Rows may omit the clone size; those that give it use once, few, many or a size class.

TRBV28,-,TRBD1,TRBJ2-1,TGTGCCAGCAGCCCCCTGGGGCAGGGGGCAGGTGAGCAGTTCTTC,CASSPLGQGAGEQFF
TRBV28,-,-,TRBJ1-3,TGTGCCAGCACTGACGGGTCTGGAAACACCATATATTTT,CASTDGSGNTIYF
TRBV18,-,-,TRBJ2-7,TGTGCCAGCTCAACAAGCGAAGACTACGAGCAGTACTTC,CASSTSEDYEQYF
TRBV13,few,-,TRBJ2-2,TGTGCCAGCAGACAACGCAGCGGGGAGCTGTTTTTT,CASRQRSGELFF
TRBV28,-,TRBD2,TRBJ2-7,TGTGCCAGCACCCACTGGGAGGGAAGAGCCTACTTC,CASTHWEGRAYF
TRBV3-1/TRBV3-2,-,TRBD2,TRBJ2-5,TGTGCCAGCAGCCCGGGACTAGCGGGAGGACAAGAGACCCAGTACTTC,CASSPGLAGGQETQYF
TRBV19,-,TRBD2,TRBJ2-3,TGTGCCAGTAGTAAGGGACTAGCGGGATCTGGAGATACGCAGTATTTT,CASSKGLAGSGDTQYF
TRBV9,-,-,TRBJ2-7,TGTGCCAGCAGCGTACGTGGCGGGTTAGGGGAGCAGTACTTC,CASSVRGGLGEQYF
TRBV7-6,-,TRBD1,TRBJ1-4,TGTGCCAGCAGCCTGGGGACAGACCCTGCAACTAATGAAAAACTGTTTTTT,CASSLGTDPATNEKLFF
TRBV12-5,-,-,TRBJ2-1,TGTGCTAGTGGTTCCCCCGAGGAGCAGTTCTTC,CASGSPEEQFF
TRBV20-1,-,TRBD2,TRBJ2-5,TGCAGTGCTAGTCCCCTAGCGGGAGCAGAGACCCAGTACTTC,CSASPLAGAETQYF
TRBV3-1/TRBV3-2,-,TRBD2,TRBJ2-7,TGTGCCAGCAGCCAGAGCGGGAGGGCCTCCTACGAGCAGTACTTC,CASSQSGRASYEQYF
TRBV7-6,-,-,TRBJ2-1,TGTGCCAGCAGCCGCGGCCTATGGACCTACAATGAGCAGTTCTTC,CASSRGLWTYNEQFF
TRBV9,-,-,TRBJ2-5,TGTGCCAGCAGCACACACCAAGAGACCCAGTACTTC,CASSTHQETQYF
TRBV7-8,-,-,TRBJ1-5,TGTGCCAGCAGCTCAGGGTTCGGTCAGCCCCAGCATTTT,CASSSGFGQPQHF
TRBV21-1,-,-,TRBJ2-5,TGTGCCAGCAGCAGAACTCGACAGGGGCGCCTCAAAGAGACCCAGTACTTC,CASSRTRQGRLKETQYF
TRBV11-3,-,TRBD2,TRBJ2-1,TGTGCCAGCAGCCAACTAGCGGGGACTTACAATGAGCAGTTCTTC,CASSQLAGTYNEQFF
TRBV2,-,TRBD1,TRBJ2-2,TGTGCCAGCATTGGACAGGGGACCGGGGAGCTGTTTTTT,CASIGQGTGELFF
TRBV4-2,-,TRBD2,TRBJ2-1,TGTGCCAGCAGCCAAGGGTTGCAGGGACTAGCGGGACTATACAATGAGCAGTTCTTC,CASSQGLQGLAGLYNEQFF
TRBV11-1,-,TRBD1,TRBJ1-1,TGTGCCAGCAGCTTCCAGGGGGACACTGAAGCTTTCTTT,CASSFQGDTEAFF
TRBV10-1,-,-,TRBJ2-7,TGCGCCAGCAGTGAGTTTGGTGCTGGGGCCCGAACGAACTACGAGCAGTACTTC,CASSEFGAGARTNYEQYF
TRBV7-9,-,-,TRBJ2-7,TGTGCCAGCACCTTCCTAGAAACGGCCTACGAGCAGTACTTC,CASTFLETAYEQYF
TRBV27,few,-,TRBJ1-6,TGTGCCAGCAGTTTATCCATAACGGGGGACTCACCCCTCCACTTT,CASSLSITGDSPLHF
TRBV28,-,-,TRBJ1-2,TGTGCCAGCAGCCGATCCCCCGTAGCTAACTATGGCTACACCTTC,CASSRSPVANYGYTF
TRBV6-5,-,-,TRBJ1-4,TGTGCCAGCAGACCCGGCGGGGGCTCTGAAAAACTGTTTTTT,CASRPGGGSEKLFF
TRBV14,-,-,TRBJ2-3,TGTGCCAGCAGCCAAGATTCTAGCCGTTTCACAGATACGCAGTATTTT,CASSQDSSRFTDTQYF
TRBV2,-,TRBD1,TRBJ1-1,TGTGCCAGCAGTCCAGGGGGCCTGATCGCTGAAGCTTTCTTT,CASSPGGLIAEAFF
TRBV25-1,-,-,TRBJ2-2,TGTGCCAGCAGTGAATCGAGGGATGGGGAGCTGTTTTTT,CASSESRDGELFF
TRBV5-1,few,-,TRBJ2-7,TGCGCCAGCAGCTCAAGCCCTGCGGGGAACTACGAGCAGTACTTC,CASSSSPAGNYEQYF
TRBV11-3,-,-,TRBJ2-5,TGTGCCAGCAGCTCAGGTCAGAAACAGCAAGAGACCCAGTACTTC,CASSSGQKQQETQYF
TRBV6-2/TRBV6-3,-,-,TRBJ1-2,TGTGCCAGCAGCCCACCTTGGCCTAACTATGGCTACACCTTC,CASSPPWPNYGYTF
TRBV12-3/TRBV12-4,-,-,TRBJ2-5,TGTGCCAGCAGTTTCTCCAGATCGGAGACCCAGTACTTC,CASSFSRSETQYF
TRBV27,once,-,TRBJ2-3,TGTGCCAGCAGTTTACAGGTTGACCTCCCTGTCCCTACAGATACGCAGTATTTT,CASSLQVDLPVPTDTQYF
TRBV6-5,-,-,TRBJ1-2,TGTGCCAGCAGCGCCCGAGACTATGGCTACACCTTC,CASSARDYGYTF
TRBV7-9,-,-,TRBJ1-2,TGTGCCAGCAGCTTACAAAACTATGGCTACACCTTC,CASSLQNYGYTF
TRBV5-4,-,-,TRBJ1-2,TGTGCCAGCAGCTCGCGGGATCGGCAGTTTAGTCTCTACACCTTC,CASSSRDRQFSLYTF
TRBV6-2/TRBV6-3,-,-,TRBJ1-5,TGTGCCAGCAGCAGCAGGGGCTTCTATCAGCCCCAGCATTTT,CASSSRGFYQPQHF
TRBV7-8,-,-,TRBJ1-5,TGTGCCAGCAGCTTAGAGGAGGGGAGCAATCAGCCCCAGCATTTT,CASSLEEGSNQPQHF
TRBV7-8,-,TRBD2,TRBJ2-4,TGTGCCAGCAGCACCTCCTATGACGCGGGAGAGTCCAAAAACATTCAGTACTTC,CASSTSYDAGESKNIQYF
TRBV4-1,few,TRBD2,TRBJ2-7,TGCGCCAGCAGCCAACCGACTAGCGGGAGGAACGAGCAGTACTTC,CASSQPTSGRNEQYF
TRBV10-3,-,TRBD1,TRBJ1-2,TGTGCCATCAGTGATGGGACAGGGGCCATCGGTGGCTACACCTTC,CAISDGTGAIGGYTF
TRBV27,-,TRBD2,TRBJ2-1,TGTGCCAGCAGTTTCGGACTAGCGGCCTACAATGAGCAGTTCTTC,CASSFGLAAYNEQFF
TRBV10-1,-,TRBD2,TRBJ2-7,TGCGCCAGCAGTGTGGGAGCTTCGGCGGGAGTCTACGAGCAGTACTTC,CASSVGASAGVYEQYF
TRBV7-9,-,TRBD2,TRBJ2-2,TGTGCCAGCAGCTTAGGGACTAGCGACCCGGAGCTGTTTTTT,CASSLGTSDPELFF
TRBV29-1,few,-,TRBJ1-2,TGCAGCGTTTTAGGAGGGGCTAACTATGGCTACACCTTC,CSVLGGANYGYTF
TRBV2,-,-,TRBJ2-6,TGTGCCAGCAGGCCCCCAGGGACTGGGGCCAACGTCCTGACTTTC,CASRPPGTGANVLTF
TRBV6-1,-,TRBD2,TRBJ2-1,TGTGCCAGCAGTGATATTGGGACTAGCGGAGACAATGAGCAGTTCTTC,CASSDIGTSGDNEQFF